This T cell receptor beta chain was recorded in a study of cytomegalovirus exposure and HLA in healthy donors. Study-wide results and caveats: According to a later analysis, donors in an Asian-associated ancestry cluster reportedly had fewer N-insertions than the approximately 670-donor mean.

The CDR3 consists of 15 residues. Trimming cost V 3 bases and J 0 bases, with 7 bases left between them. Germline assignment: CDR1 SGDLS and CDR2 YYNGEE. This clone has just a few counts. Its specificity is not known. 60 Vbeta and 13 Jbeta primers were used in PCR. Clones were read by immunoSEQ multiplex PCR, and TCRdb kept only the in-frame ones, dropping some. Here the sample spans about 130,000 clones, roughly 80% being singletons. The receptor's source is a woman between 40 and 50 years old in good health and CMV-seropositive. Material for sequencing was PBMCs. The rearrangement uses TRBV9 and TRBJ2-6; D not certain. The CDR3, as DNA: TGTGCCAGCAGCGCACAGAGCTCTGGGGCCAACGTCCTGACTTTC. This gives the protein CASSAQSSGANVLTF.